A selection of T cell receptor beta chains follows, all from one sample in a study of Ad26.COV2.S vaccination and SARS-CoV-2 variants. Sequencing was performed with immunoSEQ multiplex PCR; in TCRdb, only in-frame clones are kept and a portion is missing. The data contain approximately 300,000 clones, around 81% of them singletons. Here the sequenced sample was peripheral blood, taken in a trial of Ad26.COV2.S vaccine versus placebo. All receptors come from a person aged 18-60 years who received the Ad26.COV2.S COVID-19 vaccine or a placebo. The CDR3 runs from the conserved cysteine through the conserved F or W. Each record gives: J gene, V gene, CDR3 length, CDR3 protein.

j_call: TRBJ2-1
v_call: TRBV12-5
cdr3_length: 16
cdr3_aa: CASGPTKRQAYNEQFF

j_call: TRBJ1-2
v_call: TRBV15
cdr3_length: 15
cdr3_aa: CATSSPDRGIYGYTF

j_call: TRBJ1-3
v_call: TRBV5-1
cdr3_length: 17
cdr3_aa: CASSLVGGGLSGNTIYF

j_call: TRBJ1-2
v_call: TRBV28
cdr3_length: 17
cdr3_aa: CASIMWGADYTNYGYTF

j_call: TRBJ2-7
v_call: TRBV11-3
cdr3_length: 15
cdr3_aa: CASSPPVQGAYEQYF

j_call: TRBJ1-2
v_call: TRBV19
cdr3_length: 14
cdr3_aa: CASSRGESSYGYTF

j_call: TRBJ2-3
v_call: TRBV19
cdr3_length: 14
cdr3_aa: CASSIAITPDTQYF

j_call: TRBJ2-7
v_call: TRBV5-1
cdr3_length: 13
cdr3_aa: CASSHRDGYEQYF

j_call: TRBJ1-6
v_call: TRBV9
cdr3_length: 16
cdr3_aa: CASSNRGSSYNSPLHF

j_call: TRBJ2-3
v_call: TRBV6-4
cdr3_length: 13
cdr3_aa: CASSVELHHTQYF

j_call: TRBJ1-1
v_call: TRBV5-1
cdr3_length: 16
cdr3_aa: CASSLATGRTNTEAFF

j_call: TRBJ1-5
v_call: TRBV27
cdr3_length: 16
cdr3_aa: CASAIRRPYSNQPQHF

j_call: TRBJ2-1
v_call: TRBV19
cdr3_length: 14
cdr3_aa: CASSDRDKGNEQFF

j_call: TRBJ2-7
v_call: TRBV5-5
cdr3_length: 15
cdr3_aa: CASSSGYPLSYEQYF

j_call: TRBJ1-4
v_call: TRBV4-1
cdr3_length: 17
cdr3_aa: CASSQEGIRLSNEKLFF

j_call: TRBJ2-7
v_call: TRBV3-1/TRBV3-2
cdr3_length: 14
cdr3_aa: CASSQSDRLEEQYF

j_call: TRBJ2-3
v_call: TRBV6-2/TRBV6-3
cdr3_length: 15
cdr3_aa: CASSLQAGGPDTQYF

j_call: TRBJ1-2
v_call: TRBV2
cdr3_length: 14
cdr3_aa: CASNKDRGDYGYTF

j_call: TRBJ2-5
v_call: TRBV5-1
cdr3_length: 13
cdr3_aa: CASSLQGAETQYF

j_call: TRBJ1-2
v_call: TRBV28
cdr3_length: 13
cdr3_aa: CASSLGQGADYTF

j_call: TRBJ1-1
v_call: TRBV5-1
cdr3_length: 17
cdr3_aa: CASSFIAGVSMNTEAFF

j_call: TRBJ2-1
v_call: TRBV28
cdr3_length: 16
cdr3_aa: CASSSRGTGDYNEQFF

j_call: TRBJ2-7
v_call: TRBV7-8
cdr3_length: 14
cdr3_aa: CASSLADQTYEQYF

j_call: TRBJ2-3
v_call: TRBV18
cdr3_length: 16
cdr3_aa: CASSPVGSGSTDTQYF

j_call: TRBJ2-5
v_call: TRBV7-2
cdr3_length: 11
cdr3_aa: CASSFRETQYF

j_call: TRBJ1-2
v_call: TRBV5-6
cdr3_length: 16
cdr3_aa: CASSPGLGRANYGYTF

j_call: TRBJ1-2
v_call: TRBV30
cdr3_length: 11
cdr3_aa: CAAARGYGYTF

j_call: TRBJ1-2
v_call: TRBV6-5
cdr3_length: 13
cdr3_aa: CASSWAPGYGYTF

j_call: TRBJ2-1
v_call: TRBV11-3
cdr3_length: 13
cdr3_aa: CASSLMTGYEQFF

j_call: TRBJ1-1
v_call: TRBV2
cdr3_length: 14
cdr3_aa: CASSEVTVNTEAFF

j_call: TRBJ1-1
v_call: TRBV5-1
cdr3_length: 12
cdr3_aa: CASSVPNSPAFF

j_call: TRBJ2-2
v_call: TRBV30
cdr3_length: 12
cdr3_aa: CAWSEGTGELFF

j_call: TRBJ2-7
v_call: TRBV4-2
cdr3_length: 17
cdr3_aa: CASSQAPGDSASYEQYF

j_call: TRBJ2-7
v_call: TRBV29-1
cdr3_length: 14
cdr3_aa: CSVDAGRQTGEQYF

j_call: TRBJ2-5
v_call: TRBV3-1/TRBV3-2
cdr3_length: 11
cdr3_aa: CASSQQETQYF

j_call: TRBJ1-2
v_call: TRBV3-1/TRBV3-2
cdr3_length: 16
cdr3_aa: CASSQDAQGGGYGYTF

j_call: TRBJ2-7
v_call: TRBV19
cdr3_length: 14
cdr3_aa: CASSFGTGAYEQYF

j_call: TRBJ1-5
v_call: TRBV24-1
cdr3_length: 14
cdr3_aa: CATSERGWDQPQHF

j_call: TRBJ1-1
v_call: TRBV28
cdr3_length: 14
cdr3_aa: CASSLPGGGTEAFF

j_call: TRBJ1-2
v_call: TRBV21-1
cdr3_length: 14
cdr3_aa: CASSKGRGQSGYTF

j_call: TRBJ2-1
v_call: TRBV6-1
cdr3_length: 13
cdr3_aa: CASSEQGYNEQFF

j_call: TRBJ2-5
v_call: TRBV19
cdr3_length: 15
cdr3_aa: CASSPPGQTRETQYF

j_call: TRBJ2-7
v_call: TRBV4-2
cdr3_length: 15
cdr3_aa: CASSQPGLAAYEQYF

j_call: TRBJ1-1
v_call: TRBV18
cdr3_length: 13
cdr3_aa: CASSETGGIEAFF

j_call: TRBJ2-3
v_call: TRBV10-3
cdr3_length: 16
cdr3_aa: CAIRAAPNISADTQYF

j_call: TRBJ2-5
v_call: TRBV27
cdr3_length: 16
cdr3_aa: CASKPLGGGARETQYF

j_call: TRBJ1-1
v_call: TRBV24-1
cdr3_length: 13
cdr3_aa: CATDIWRNTEAFF

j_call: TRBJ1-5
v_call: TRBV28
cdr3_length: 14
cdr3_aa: CASSPGTGHQPQHF

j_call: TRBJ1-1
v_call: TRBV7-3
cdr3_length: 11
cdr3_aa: CASKLGVEAFF

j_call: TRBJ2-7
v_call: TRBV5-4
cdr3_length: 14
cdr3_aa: CASGPQGVAYEQYF

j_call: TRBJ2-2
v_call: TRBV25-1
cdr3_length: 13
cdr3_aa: CASGLGYDGELFF

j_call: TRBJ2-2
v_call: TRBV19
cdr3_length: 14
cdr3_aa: CASSMDRGPGELFF

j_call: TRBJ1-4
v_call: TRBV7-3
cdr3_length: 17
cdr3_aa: CASSLSIQAVEAWKLFF

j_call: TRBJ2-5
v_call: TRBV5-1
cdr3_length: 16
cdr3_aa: CASSLDAGGGQETQYF

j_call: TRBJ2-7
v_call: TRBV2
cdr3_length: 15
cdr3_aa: CASRLLLTDQDEQYF